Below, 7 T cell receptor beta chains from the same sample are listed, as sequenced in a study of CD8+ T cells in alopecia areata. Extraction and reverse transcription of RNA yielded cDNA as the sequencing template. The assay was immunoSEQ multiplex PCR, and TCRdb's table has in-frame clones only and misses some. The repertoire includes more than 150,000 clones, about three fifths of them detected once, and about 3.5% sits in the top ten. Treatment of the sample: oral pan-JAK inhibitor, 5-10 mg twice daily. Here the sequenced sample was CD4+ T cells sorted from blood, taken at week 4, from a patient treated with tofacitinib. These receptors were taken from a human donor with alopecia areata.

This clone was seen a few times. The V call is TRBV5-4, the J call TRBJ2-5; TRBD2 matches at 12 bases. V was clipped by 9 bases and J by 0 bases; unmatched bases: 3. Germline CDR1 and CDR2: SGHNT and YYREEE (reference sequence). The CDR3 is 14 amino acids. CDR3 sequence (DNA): TGTGCCACAGGACTAGCGGGGAACCAAGAGACCCAGTACTTC. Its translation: CATGLAGNQETQYF.

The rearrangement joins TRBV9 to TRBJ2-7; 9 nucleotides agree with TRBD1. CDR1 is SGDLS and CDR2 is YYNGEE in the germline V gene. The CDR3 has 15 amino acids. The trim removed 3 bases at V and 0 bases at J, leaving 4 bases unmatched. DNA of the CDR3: TGTGCCAGCAGCGCGGGGACAGGGTACTCCTACGAGCAGTACTTC. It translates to CASSAGTGYSYEQYF. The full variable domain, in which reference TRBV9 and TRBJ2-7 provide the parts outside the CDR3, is DSGVTQTPKHLITATGQRVTLRCSPRSGDLSVYWYQQSLDQGLQFLIQYYNGEERAKGNILERFSAQQFPDLHSELNLSSLELGDSALYFCASSAGTGYSYEQYFGPGTRLTVT.

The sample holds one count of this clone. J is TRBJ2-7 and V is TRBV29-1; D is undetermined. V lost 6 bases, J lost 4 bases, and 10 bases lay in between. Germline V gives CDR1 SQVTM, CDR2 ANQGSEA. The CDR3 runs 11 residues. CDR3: CSVHRHYEQYF. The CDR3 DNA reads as TGCAGCGTGCACCGTCATTACGAGCAGTACTTC.

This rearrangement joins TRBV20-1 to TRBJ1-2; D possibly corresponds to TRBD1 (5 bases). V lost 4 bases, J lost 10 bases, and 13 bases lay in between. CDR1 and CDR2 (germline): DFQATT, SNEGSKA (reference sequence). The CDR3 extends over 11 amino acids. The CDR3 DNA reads TGCAGTGCTATCCGCCGGGACCTCTACACCTTC. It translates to CSAIRRDLYTF.

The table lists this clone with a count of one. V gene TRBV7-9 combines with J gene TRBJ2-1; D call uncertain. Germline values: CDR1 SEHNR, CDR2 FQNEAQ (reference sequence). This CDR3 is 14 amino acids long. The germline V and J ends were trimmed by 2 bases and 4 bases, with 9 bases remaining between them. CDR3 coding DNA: TGTGCCAGCAGCTTACAGAGTCTTTACAATGAGCAGTTCTTC. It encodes CASSLQSLYNEQFF.

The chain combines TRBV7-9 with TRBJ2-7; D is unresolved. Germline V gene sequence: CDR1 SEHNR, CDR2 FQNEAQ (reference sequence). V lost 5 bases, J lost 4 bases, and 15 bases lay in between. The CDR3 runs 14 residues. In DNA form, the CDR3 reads TGTGCCAGCAGCCCAGGACGGGCGCTTTACGAGCAGTACTTC. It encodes CASSPGRALYEQYF.

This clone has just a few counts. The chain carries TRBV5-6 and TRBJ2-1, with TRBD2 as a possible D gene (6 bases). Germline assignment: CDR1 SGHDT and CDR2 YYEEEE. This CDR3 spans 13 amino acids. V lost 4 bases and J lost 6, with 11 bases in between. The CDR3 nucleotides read TGTGCCAGCAGCCGGGACTTCGGCAATGAGCAGTTCTTC. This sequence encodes CASSRDFGNEQFF.